The entry that follows covers one T cell receptor (beta chain) sequence. The antigen is undetermined. This specimen comes from a study of identical twins. Points from the study as a whole: Twins showed weaker excess sharing in their beta out-of-frame sequences.

Each cDNA held unique molecular identifiers, and template switching gave it a universal primer site. MiXCR was run by TCRdb on the 5' RACE reads, yielding one entry per CDR3 protein. The sample lists under 1 million distinct CDR3 sequences; more than 9% were seen once. There are 14 residues in the CDR3. Germline CDR1 and CDR2: SGHVS and FQNEAQ. With 1 base removed from V and 4 bases from J, the gap between germline ends came to 8 bases. In addition, the sample was reused for a study of yellow fever vaccine responses in identical twins.

Sequencing was performed on PBMCs. This TCR was sampled from a woman aged 18-29 years in good health. This sequence joins TRBV7-8 and TRBJ1-5, with D uncertain. The CDR3 is CASSLVVNNQPQHF. In DNA form, the CDR3 reads TGTGCCAGCAGCTTAGTCGTGAATAATCAGCCCCAGCATTTT. The full variable domain, its missing parts supplied by reference TRBV7-8 and TRBJ1-5, is GAGVSQSPRYKVAKRGQDVALRCDPISGHVSLFWYQQALGQGPEFLTYFQNEAQLDKSGLPSDRFFAERPEGSVSTLKIQRTQQEDSAVYLCASSLVVNNQPQHFGDGTRLSIL.